This record concerns one T cell receptor (beta chain) sequence. This clone turned up a few times. The target of this receptor is not known. Base qualities are not at hand, and no much larger clone is one base apart. Its CDR3 holds 18 amino acids, cysteine through phenylalanine. Of all the DNA, just the CDR3 is kept, 54 bases in frame from base 1. V is cut by 4 bases and J by 1 base, and the space between the germline ends is 20 bases. The germline V gene supplies CDR1 SGHVS and CDR2 FNYEAQ. The data derive from a study of STAT3 mutations in large granular lymphocyte leukemia (dated by TCRdb to the late 2010s). About the full investigation: About half of the T-LGLL patients who underwent longitudinal sequencing carried canonical activating STAT3 mutations. Over half of the T-LGLL patients were given one or more immunosuppressive therapy regimens, and roughly 40% of the treated patients had a hematologic response. Patients with T-cell large granular lymphocyte leukemia underwent serial deep sequencing of TCRbeta CDR3 and STAT3 to reconstruct clonal hierarchy and dynamics. From an initial cohort of 207 LGL patients, approximately 18 representative T-LGLL cases were selected for longitudinal TCRbeta and STAT3 sequencing. Two patients with natural killer LGL leukemia were also sequenced longitudinally as controls within the study. On average, sequencing was done at around 4 time points per patient, with the number of samplings ranging from 2 to 8.

General study outcomes and caveats: Linking therapy response to changes in TCR clonal burden was complicated by variable intervals between samplings and by differing treatment regimens. At least one immunodominant TCRbeta clonotype was identified in every T-LGLL patient, and multiple immunodominant subclonotypes were identified in about half of the T-LGLL patients. The burden of the dominant TCR clone was higher than the STAT3 mutant burden in several patients, which suggests that the STAT3 mutation arose secondarily inside a clone that had already expanded. TCR clonotype switching after therapy was seen in about 35% of the 18 patients, with all newly emerging clones being STAT3 wild type. Because codominant clonotypes persisted in some patients, a small but highly pathogenic clone may have been missed. Because no samples were available when a clone first appeared, clonal expansion had to be inferred from samplings taken at other points.

An Illumina MiSeq was used to sequence the TCRbeta libraries, yielding an average of approximately 40,000 productive templates per sample. TCRbeta CDR3 libraries were generated with the immunoSEQ assay using multiplex PCR amplification. The study's processing was this. Repertoire diversity was calculated as previously defined, and values close to 0 indicated extremely monoclonal samples. Entries here come from immuneACCESS through TCRdb and include only in-frame sequences with V and J called. Some clones fail to appear in such tables; in the studies checked, an unresolved V gene covers under half of the shortfall, and the cause of the remainder is unknown. That table supplies the V and J calls and clone size; D and trimming were determined from the DNA. Here the sample has about 5,100 clones; about two thirds occur a single time. Under 55% of the sample is taken by the ten largest. The same DNA, extracted from blood mononuclear cells, served for both the TCR sequencing and the STAT3 sequencing.

The sequence was collected from a human donor with T large granular lymphocyte leukemia. Some clones in this sample may be carry-over from other donors' samples. The sequencing input was PBMCs. The chain employs TRBV7-6 and TRBJ2-1; D gene: possibly TRBD2, on 6 matching bases. The DNA sequence is given as TGTGCCAGCAGCTCGGGGCCGGAGGGCCGGGGATCCTACAATGAGCAGTTCTTC. Its protein is CASSSGPEGRGSYNEQFF.